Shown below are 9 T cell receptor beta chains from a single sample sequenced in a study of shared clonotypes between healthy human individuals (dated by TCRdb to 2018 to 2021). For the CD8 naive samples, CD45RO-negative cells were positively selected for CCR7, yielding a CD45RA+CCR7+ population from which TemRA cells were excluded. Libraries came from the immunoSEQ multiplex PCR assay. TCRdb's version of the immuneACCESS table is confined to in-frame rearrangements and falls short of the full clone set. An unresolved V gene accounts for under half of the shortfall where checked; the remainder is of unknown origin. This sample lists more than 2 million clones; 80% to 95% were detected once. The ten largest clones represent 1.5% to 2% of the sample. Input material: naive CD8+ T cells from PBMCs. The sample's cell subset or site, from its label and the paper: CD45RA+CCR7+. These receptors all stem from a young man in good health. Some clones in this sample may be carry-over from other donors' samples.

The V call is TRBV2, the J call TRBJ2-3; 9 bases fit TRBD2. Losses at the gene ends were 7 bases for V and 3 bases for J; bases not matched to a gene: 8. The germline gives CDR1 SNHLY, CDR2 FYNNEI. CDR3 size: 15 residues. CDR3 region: CASIVVAGVTDTQYF. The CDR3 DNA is TGTGCCAGCATCGTGGTAGCGGGAGTAACAGATACGCAGTATTTT.

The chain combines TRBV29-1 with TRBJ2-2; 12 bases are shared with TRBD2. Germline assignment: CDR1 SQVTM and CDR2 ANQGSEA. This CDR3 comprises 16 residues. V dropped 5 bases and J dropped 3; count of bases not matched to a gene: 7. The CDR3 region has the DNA TGCAGCGTTCTGACTAGCGGGAGCGTGGACACCGGGGAGCTGTTTTTT. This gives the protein CSVLTSGSVDTGELFF.

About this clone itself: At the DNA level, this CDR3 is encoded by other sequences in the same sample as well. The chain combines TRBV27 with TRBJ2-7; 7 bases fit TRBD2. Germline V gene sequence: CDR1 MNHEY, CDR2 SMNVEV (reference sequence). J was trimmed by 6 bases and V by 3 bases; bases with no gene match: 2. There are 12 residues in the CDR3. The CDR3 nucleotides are TGTGCCAGCAGTTTTTCGGGAGGCGAGCAGTACTTC. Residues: CASSFSGGEQYF.

In DNA form, the CDR3 reads TGCAGCGTGGGGGTTCCGAGCTCCTACGAGCAGTACTTC. Its protein is CSVGVPSSYEQYF. This rearrangement joins TRBV29-1 to TRBJ2-7; TRBD1 or TRBD2 may be the D gene (5 bases each). Germline CDR1 and CDR2: SQVTM and ANQGSEA. V was cut by 6 bases and J by 0 bases, with 12 bases left in between. The CDR3 contains 13 residues.

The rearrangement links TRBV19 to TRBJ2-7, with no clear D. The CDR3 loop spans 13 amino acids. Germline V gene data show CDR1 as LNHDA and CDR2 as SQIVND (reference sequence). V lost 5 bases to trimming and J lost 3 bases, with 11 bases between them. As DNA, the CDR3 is TGTGCCAGTAGTTTAGTCGTAGACTACGAGCAGTACTTC. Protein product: CASSLVVDYEQYF.

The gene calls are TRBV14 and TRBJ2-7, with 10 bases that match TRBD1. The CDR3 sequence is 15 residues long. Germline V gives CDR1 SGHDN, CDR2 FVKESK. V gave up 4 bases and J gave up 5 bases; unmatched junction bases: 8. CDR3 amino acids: CASSPGQGTSDEQYF. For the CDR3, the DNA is TGTGCCAGCAGCCCGGGACAGGGGACGTCGGACGAGCAGTACTTC.

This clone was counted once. The CDR3 bases are TGTGCCAGCAGGGAGATGGGGACCGGGGAGCTGTTTTTT. The encoded protein is CASREMGTGELFF. This sequence joins TRBV28 and TRBJ2-2; D is uncertain. CDR3 size: 13 residues. V lost 6 bases and J 5 bases, leaving 10 bases between the germline ends. Germline assignment: CDR1 MDHEN and CDR2 SYDVKM.

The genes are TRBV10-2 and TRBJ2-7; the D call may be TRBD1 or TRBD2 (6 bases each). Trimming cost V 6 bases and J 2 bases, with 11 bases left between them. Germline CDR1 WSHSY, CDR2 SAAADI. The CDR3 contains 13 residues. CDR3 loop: CASRERGAYEQYF. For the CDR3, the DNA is TGCGCCAGCAGAGAAAGGGGGGCCTACGAGCAGTACTTC.

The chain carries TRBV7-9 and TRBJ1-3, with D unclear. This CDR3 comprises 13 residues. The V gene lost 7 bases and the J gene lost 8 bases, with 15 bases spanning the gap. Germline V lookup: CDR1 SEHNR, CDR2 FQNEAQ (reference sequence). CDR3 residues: CASTPMIVDTIYF. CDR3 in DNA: TGTGCCAGCACCCCTATGATCGTAGACACCATATATTTT.